This is a list of T cell receptor beta chains from one sample in a study of cytotoxic CD8 clonotypes in ibrutinib-treated CLL. Using immunoSEQ multiplex PCR, the repertoire was profiled, and TCRdb retains in-frame clones only, with some absent. The sample gives about 72,000 clones, around 80% of which show up once; 6% to 9% is in the top ten. The sample here was PBMCs, taken at disease progression, from a patient treated with ibrutinib. These TCRs come from a human donor with chronic lymphocytic leukemia. CDR3s include the opening cysteine and the closing phenylalanine or tryptophan. A D gene is named only where the DNA matches it firmly. The size of a clone is reported for some rows only, either as once, few or many, or as a class for expanded clones.

clone_size: NA
j_call: TRBJ1-2
d_call: NA
v_call: TRBV7-9
cdr3_aa: CASSNAGRGYGYTF
cdr3_nt: TGTGCCAGCAGCAATGCTGGGCGGGGGTATGGCTACACCTTC

clone_size: NA
j_call: TRBJ1-1
d_call: TRBD1
v_call: TRBV7-8
cdr3_aa: CASSARRDRLMNTEAFF
cdr3_nt: TGTGCCAGCAGCGCACGCCGGGACAGGCTAATGAACACTGAAGCTTTCTTT

clone_size: NA
j_call: TRBJ2-7
d_call: NA
v_call: TRBV4-1
cdr3_aa: CASSPRETFYEQYF
cdr3_nt: TGCGCCAGCAGCCCCCGGGAGACTTTCTACGAGCAGTACTTC

clone_size: NA
j_call: TRBJ2-1
d_call: TRBD2
v_call: TRBV18
cdr3_aa: CASSPPGLAGGPRSHEQFF
cdr3_nt: TGTGCCAGCTCACCACCGGGACTAGCGGGGGGGCCCAGGTCCCATGAGCAGTTCTTC

clone_size: medium-sized
j_call: TRBJ1-2
d_call: TRBD1
v_call: TRBV19
cdr3_aa: CASSQRTGSQRLWTF
cdr3_nt: TGTGCCAGTAGCCAACGGACAGGTTCGCAAAGGTTGTGGACCTTC

clone_size: NA
j_call: TRBJ1-5
d_call: NA
v_call: TRBV4-1
cdr3_aa: CASSPPAGNQPQHF
cdr3_nt: TGCGCCAGCAGCCCCCCGGCCGGTAATCAGCCCCAGCATTTT

clone_size: few
j_call: TRBJ2-2
d_call: TRBD2
v_call: TRBV4-1
cdr3_aa: CASSGHSGGTGTGELFF
cdr3_nt: TGCGCCAGCAGTGGCCATAGCGGGGGAACGGGCACCGGGGAGCTGTTTTTT

clone_size: NA
j_call: TRBJ2-7
d_call: TRBD1
v_call: TRBV4-2
cdr3_aa: CASSQEIQGAKYF
cdr3_nt: TGTGCCAGCAGCCAAGAAATTCAGGGGGCGAAGTACTTC

clone_size: NA
j_call: TRBJ2-1
d_call: NA
v_call: TRBV5-1
cdr3_aa: CASNYDLYYYNEQFF
cdr3_nt: TGCGCCAGCAATTACGACCTATACTATTACAATGAGCAGTTCTTC

clone_size: once
j_call: TRBJ2-7
d_call: NA
v_call: TRBV5-1
cdr3_aa: CASSAKRGTGDSYEQYF
cdr3_nt: TGCGCCAGCAGCGCGAAACGGGGCACTGGGGACTCCTACGAGCAGTACTTC

clone_size: NA
j_call: TRBJ2-5
d_call: NA
v_call: TRBV15
cdr3_aa: CATSRTQGFQETQYF
cdr3_nt: TGTGCCACCAGCAGAACCCAGGGATTCCAAGAGACCCAGTACTTC

clone_size: NA
j_call: TRBJ2-7
d_call: NA
v_call: TRBV7-9
cdr3_aa: CASSTHQVAEQYF
cdr3_nt: TGTGCCAGCAGCACCCATCAGGTGGCGGAGCAGTACTTC

clone_size: NA
j_call: TRBJ2-7
d_call: NA
v_call: TRBV7-9
cdr3_aa: CASSDSGPYEQYF
cdr3_nt: TGTGCCAGCAGCGATAGTGGTCCCTACGAGCAGTACTTC

clone_size: NA
j_call: TRBJ1-1
d_call: NA
v_call: TRBV27
cdr3_aa: CASSLRRGGWNFMNTEAFF
cdr3_nt: TGTGCCAGCAGTTTACGGAGGGGGGGCTGGAACTTCATGAACACTGAAGCTTTCTTT

clone_size: NA
j_call: TRBJ1-2
d_call: NA
v_call: TRBV5-1
cdr3_aa: CASSLAWGKGYGYTF
cdr3_nt: TGCGCCAGCAGCTTGGCATGGGGCAAGGGCTATGGCTACACCTTC

clone_size: once
j_call: TRBJ2-3
d_call: NA
v_call: TRBV6-5
cdr3_aa: CASKSYRSTDTQYF
cdr3_nt: TGTGCCAGCAAGTCTTACAGGAGCACAGATACGCAGTATTTT

clone_size: NA
j_call: TRBJ1-2
d_call: NA
v_call: TRBV2
cdr3_aa: CASRTASNYGYTF
cdr3_nt: TGTGCCAGCAGGACGGCTTCTAACTATGGCTACACCTTC